Listed below are T cell receptor beta chains from one sample, sequenced in a study of blood T cell repertoires in COVID-19. Some clones are missing from TCRdb's copy, which holds only in-frame ones; the method was immunoSEQ multiplex PCR. The sample holds under 250,000 clones, 70% to 90% seen once. The source material was peripheral blood. These TCRs come from a man aged 45-65 years with COVID-19, enrolled during active disease. CDR3s include the opening cysteine and the closing phenylalanine or tryptophan.

CDR3	V	length
CASSQGADYTEAFF	TRBV18	14
CASSYMARDNSPLHF	TRBV6-5	15
CASSLEVAGGRNEQFF	TRBV7-6	16
CASSLVGSGYQETQYF	TRBV5-8	16
CSASTPNEKLFF	TRBV20-1	12
CASRLSGGYTDTQYF	TRBV5-1	15
CASSLAPNQPQHF	TRBV7-2	13
CASSQERIRNTEAFF	TRBV4-2	15
CASSQDRGTTSGHPDTQYF	TRBV4-2	19
CASSIGGGRHTDTQYF	TRBV19	16
CASSPGQGASQPQHF	TRBV6-5	15
CASSLAGYGTDTQYF	TRBV11-2	15
CALYSQKFYGYTF	TRBV30	13
CASSSRLAGANVLTF	TRBV28	15
CASSYGSGGIYNEQFF	TRBV6-2/TRBV6-3	16
CSVDRTGGYTF	TRBV29-1	11
CASRRDRSSYNEQFF	TRBV19	15
CASSIGAWVPYNEQFF	TRBV19	16
CASSRYTSGGVKNIQYF	TRBV19	17
CASRGIGQFNEKLFF	TRBV2	15
CASSQSDNWGEQYF	TRBV3-1/TRBV3-2	14
CASSQDRAHEQYF	TRBV4-3	13